This entry describes one T cell receptor (beta chain). No antigen is known for it. The data derive from a study of shared clonotypes between healthy human individuals. Across the study: Donors were a couple of women and a few men aged 18 to 49.

Naive CD4+ cells were CD45RA-selected; the remaining cells were memory. Profiled with immunoSEQ multiplex PCR; TCRdb holds only in-frame clones, not every one. The data show just over 2,000,000 clones, 85% to 95% seen once. The CDR3 is 13 residues long. V gave up 4 bases and J gave up 8 bases; unmatched junction bases: 6. The germline CDR1 and CDR2 sequences are MNHEY and SVGAGI. Regarding the study as a whole: Generation probabilities were higher for clonotypes shared across all four sorted-subset donors than for unshared ones. Memory subsets had estimated richness that was generally smaller than that of naive subsets.

The sequenced material came from naive CD4+ T cells sorted from blood. Regarding subset: CD45RA+ positively selected. This clonotype originated in a young man in good health. This chain uses TRBV6-5 with TRBJ1-2, with 8 bases that match TRBD1. CDR3 coding DNA: TGTGCCAGCAGTTTGGACAGGGTTCAGGGCTACACCTTC. This encodes CASSLDRVQGYTF.